This TCR beta chain stems from a study of cytomegalovirus exposure and HLA in healthy donors (dated by TCRdb to about 2017). Background for the entire study: An earlier analysis of some 550 of the donors reported about 250 Gb of sequence data and 100 million to 140 million unique TCR beta sequences from about 200 million T cells. An early release that covered around 590 HLA-typed donors contained around 300 gigabases of sequencing data and around 80 million unique TCR sequences. Of the approximately 370 genotyped donors, 75% to 85% were placed in the genetic ancestry cluster associated with self-reported Caucasian donors. The study was designed to test whether signatures of past pathogen exposure could be identified by cataloging public T cell receptors. The study profiled the T cell repertoires of 666 subjects by immunosequencing and related them to cytomegalovirus serostatus. A separate validation cohort of 100 to 150 different subjects was used in addition to the roughly 640-subject first cohort. To predict cytomegalovirus infection status, the study combined high-throughput TCR immunosequencing, statistical association of individual TCRs with disease status, and machine learning. In a later analysis, previously published TCR beta repertoires from 600 to 850 donors were re-analyzed and high-resolution HLA genotyping was added so that TCR occurrence patterns could be studied. Rather than using new phenotypic data, the later analysis identified candidate immune exposures from TCR beta sequences and from how often those sequences occurred across donors. In an earlier analysis of 587 of the donors, high-throughput TCR beta sequencing was used to judge whether each TCR beta V gene segment behaved as functional or pseudogenic. Donor age, sex, ethnicity and CMV serostatus were compiled together with the repertoire data. Genome-wide SNP genotypes for about 65% of the roughly 700 donors were used in a later genetic analysis, which treated that subset as a discovery cohort. Every repertoire in the discovery cohort had been generated on one and the same sequencing platform. Class I and class II HLA loci were covered by the typing at four-digit resolution. The number of typed donors differed by locus: about 629-640 for A, B, C, DRB1 and DQB1; 500 to 550 for DQA1; some 590 for DPA1; and 450 to 480 for DPB1. Because of strong linkage in the cohort, roughly five DR-DQ haplotypes were treated as single units for association and clustering. On average, around 230,000 unique TCR beta nucleotide sequences were sequenced per donor among some 420 genotyped donors of the cohort, with around 19% of those sequences being non-productive.

General findings and caveats noted by the study authors: Approximately 18 rarely observed V segments, including chromosome 9 orphons, were excluded from the earlier analysis of approximately 600 of the donors because counts were too low. Linkage disequilibrium might explain the correlated functional status among segregating V segments, but an unknown experimental factor could not be ruled out. A group of highly shared sequence variants was considered likely to be a technical artifact of the sequencing pipeline. Presence/absence analyses assumed roughly uniform sequencing depth across donors, an assumption that may not hold. The study listed 150 to 200 TCR beta chains as associated with cytomegalovirus. In vitro tests confirmed that a few of the cytomegalovirus-associated TCR beta chains recognize cytomegalovirus antigens. CMV serostatus was the only immune exposure information available for the cohort. In a later analysis, HLA-associated TCR beta chains showed more clonal expansion and lower generation probabilities than non-associated chains that were equally common. A further reported finding was that TCR beta sequences accurately predicted the HLA-A and HLA-B alleles for most subjects in the first cohort. A later analysis found that most CMV-associated TCR beta chains appeared HLA-restricted, with HLA associations seemingly driven largely by CMV exposure. A later genetic analysis associated a missense DCLRE1C variant with V-gene and J-gene trimming of TCR beta chains, and an independent cohort replicated the association. Only TCR beta chains were sequenced in this cohort, and the absence of alpha or paired-chain data limited detectable features. In an earlier analysis of more than 450 of the donors, most TCR beta V segments were observed in productive rearrangements about 87% or about 30% of the time, broadly matching IMGT annotations. Because some donors lacked HLA typing at each locus, the association tests relied only on the typed subset. Cytomegalovirus status was reported to be diagnosed by the classifier with high specificity and sensitivity in both the original and validation cohorts. According to a later analysis, parvovirus B19, influenza, CMV and Epstein-Barr virus appeared linked to several top co-occurrence clusters. Across donors, most TCR sequences were observed very rarely, whereas some public TCRs were present in many individuals. A later analysis associated 16,951 TCR beta sequences with specific HLA alleles at a false discovery rate of 0.05. According to a later genetic analysis, donors in an Asian-associated ancestry cluster had fewer N-insertions in productive TCRs than the approximately 670-donor mean. When HLA alleles, especially DR and DQ, strongly co-occurred, attributing TCR associations to individual alleles was difficult. Some IMGT-functional V segments, including TRBV6-2 and TRBV6-3, could not be distinguished by the 87-base-pair reads and were therefore excluded. In a later analysis, the rate of TCR association differed among HLA loci, with DRB1 alleles having the most associated TCRs and HLA-C alleles having the fewest. The authors suggested that the approach could potentially be extended to other disease states and immunological phenotypes.

CDR3 length: 17 amino acids, cysteine to phenylalanine. Only the CDR3 part of the read is kept: 51 bases, read in frame from the first base. V lost 3 bases and J lost 4 bases, and the count of bases not matched to a germline gene is 13. Looking up the germline V gene yields CDR1 SGHVS and CDR2 FNYEAQ. The receptor library was made with the immunoSEQ multiplex PCR assay. For the multiplex PCR, a mixture combining 60 forward primers for TCR Vbeta segments and 13 reverse primers for TCR Jbeta segments was used. A multiplex PCR assay on genomic DNA amplified the CDR3 region of rearranged TCR beta genes. The amplified TCR beta libraries were sequenced on the Illumina HiSeq System as 87-base-pair reads. The authors' pipeline ran thus. A later analysis tallied approximately 87 million unique TCR beta chains across the 650 to 750 repertoires, and around 12 million of those chains were shared by two or more donors. To remove PCR and sequencing errors, raw reads were error-corrected and collapsed into unique sequences using a nearest-neighbor algorithm that merged closely related sequences. To assign V, D and J gene segments, CDR3 sequences were aligned to IMGT reference sequences. Each retained sequence needed at least a six-nucleotide match to both a V gene segment and a J gene segment. Rearrangements were classified as productive when the CDR3 lacked stop codons and remained in frame with V and J, and all other rearrangements were classified as non-productive. CDR3 was defined by IMGT convention, running from the second conserved V-encoded cysteine to the conserved J-encoded phenylalanine. Sequences without an unambiguous match to a single V gene segment were excluded from the earlier analysis of 587 of the donors. An earlier analysis of approximately 590 of the donors called V segments functional above 56.7% productive rearrangements and segregating when the between-donor standard deviation exceeded 5%. A statistical classification framework was built to diagnose cytomegalovirus status from the catalog of TCR beta chain sequences. V and J gene assignment, in a later analysis, came from comparing TCR nucleotide sequences with IMGT/GENE-DB human TR gene sequences. A later analysis assigned CDR3 sequences and most-parsimonious VDJ recombination scenarios with the TCRdist pipeline. In a later analysis, each TCR beta chain was defined by its CDR3 amino acid sequence together with its V-gene family, and reads lacking a unique V-gene family were excluded. To address suspected cross-contamination and a sequencing artifact, a later analysis removed roughly 640 highly shared, low-generation-probability nucleotide sequences. A later analysis calculated a clonal expansion index for each public chain from normalized within-repertoire ranks of inferred template counts. In a later analysis, generation probabilities were computed using a VDJ recombination model fitted to out-of-frame rearrangements, and the results were checked against IGoR. In a later analysis, hypergeometric tests were used to score TCR-TCR, TCR-HLA and TCR-CMV co-occurrence, with a repertoire-size bias correction applied to TCR pairs. In a later analysis, false discovery rates were estimated by permuting HLA or CMV assignments 20 times. In a later analysis, co-occurring TCRs were grouped using DBSCAN, and TCRdist sequence similarity was added for clustering within HLA-allele-positive subsets. Repertoires with fewer than 30,000 or more than 120,000 public chains, plus five repertoires with anomalous nucleotide sharing, were excluded from co-occurrence clustering. Entries here come from immuneACCESS through TCRdb and include only in-frame sequences with V and J called. Some clones fail to appear in such tables; in the studies checked, an unresolved V gene covers under half of the shortfall, and the cause of the remainder is unknown. V, J and clone size are those of that table, while D and trimming were read from the DNA. The sample table contains more than 85,000 clones; only one count was recorded for about an eighth of them. The top ten clonotypes cover 15% to 20% of the sample.

Only a few counts were recorded for this clone. The antigen it binds to is not known. The record has no base qualities; no much larger clone is one base away. The cohort consisted of 666 healthy bone marrow donors. At the time of sampling, all cohort members were nominally healthy, though unrecorded immune exposures were likely present. The donor was CMV seropositive and was included in the group of around 300 seropositive cohort members. Each donor provided a peripheral blood sample, and peripheral blood mononuclear cells were used for TCR beta sequencing. Genomic DNA extraction from the blood cell samples was performed with the Qiagen DNeasy Blood Extraction Kit.

The clonotype originates from a man aged 35 to 55 in good health and CMV-seropositive. The chain is assembled from TRBV7-6 and TRBJ2-7; a stretch of 9 junction bases matches TRBD2. Sequencing was performed on PBMCs. The DNA sequence is as follows: TGTGCCAGCAGCTTTGCTGGTGGCGGGCTAGCGGGGTACGAGCAGTACTTC. Its protein product is CASSFAGGGLAGYEQYF.